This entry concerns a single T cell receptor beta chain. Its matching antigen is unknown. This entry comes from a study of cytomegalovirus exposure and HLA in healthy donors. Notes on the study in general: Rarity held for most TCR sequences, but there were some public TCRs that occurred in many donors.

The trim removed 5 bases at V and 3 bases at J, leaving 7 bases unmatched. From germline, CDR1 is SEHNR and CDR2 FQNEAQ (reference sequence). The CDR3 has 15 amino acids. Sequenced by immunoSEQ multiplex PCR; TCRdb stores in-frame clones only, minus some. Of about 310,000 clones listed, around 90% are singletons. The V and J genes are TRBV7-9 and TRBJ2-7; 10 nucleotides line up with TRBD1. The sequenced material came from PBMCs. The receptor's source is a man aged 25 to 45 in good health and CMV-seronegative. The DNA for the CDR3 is TGTGCCAGCAGCGCCGGGACAGGGGAAAACTACGAGCAGTACTTC. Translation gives CASSAGTGENYEQYF.